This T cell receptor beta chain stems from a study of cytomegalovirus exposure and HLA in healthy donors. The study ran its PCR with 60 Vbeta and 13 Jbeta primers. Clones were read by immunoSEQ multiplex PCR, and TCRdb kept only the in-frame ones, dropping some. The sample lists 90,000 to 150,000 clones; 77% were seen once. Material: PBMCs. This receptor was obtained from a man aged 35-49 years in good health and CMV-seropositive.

CDR3 DNA: TGTGCCAGCAGCCAAGAGGGGGTAGCGGGGGAGGAAGAGACCCAGTACTTC. It specifies CASSQEGVAGEEETQYF. This rearrangement joins TRBV4-2 to TRBJ2-5, with 9 nucleotides matching TRBD2. Per the germline V gene, CDR1 is LGHNA and CDR2 is YNFKEQ. The CDR3 length is 17 residues. V trimming: 0 bases; J trimming: 3 bases; junction bases outside the gene matches: 8.